This T cell receptor beta chain was identified during a study of cytomegalovirus exposure and HLA in healthy donors. Whole-study findings and limits: A likely sequencing artifact accounted for one observed cluster of highly shared sequence variants. For most TCR beta V segments, an earlier analysis put the productive rate at about 87% or about 30% of the time.

With 60 Vbeta and 13 Jbeta primers, the PCR was carried out. TCRdb keeps only in-frame clones here, not all; method: immunoSEQ multiplex PCR. The sample yields approximately 140,000 clones, approximately 80% seen once. This clone has only one observation. Antigen specificity is unknown. CDR3 length equals 16 residues. V was pared by 4 bases and J by 5 bases, with 10 bases of the junction left unmatched. Looked up from germline, CDR1 is LGHNA and CDR2 is YSLEER. This sequence originates from a girl aged 2-10 years in good health and CMV-seronegative. Sequenced: PBMCs. The chain carries TRBV4-3 and TRBJ2-3; 9 bases map to TRBD1. For the CDR3, the DNA is TGCGCCAGCAGCCCCCATTCCCGGGACAGGGTAGATACGCAGTATTTT. Residues: CASSPHSRDRVDTQYF.